The T cell receptor (beta chain) described here comes from a study of T cell responses to AZD1222 COVID-19 vaccine. Measured with immunoSEQ multiplex PCR; TCRdb has only the in-frame clones, and not every one. The sample contains about 120,000 clones, roughly 92% of which appear only once. Remarks on this clone: One end of the junction is discordant with germline, which a read error may explain.

This sequence originates from an adult who received the AZD1222 COVID-19 vaccine. This sample comprised peripheral blood, obtained 28 days after the second AZD1222 dose.

CDR3 nucleotide sequence: TGTGCCAGCAGCCCAGGGACGGGGGGGGCCCTTACATTT. Its translation is CASSPGTGGALTF. This chain links TRBV3-1 (or the pseudogene TRBV3-2) with TRBJ1-5; D is perhaps TRBD1 (6 bases). The CDR3 totals 13 residues. The germline CDR1 and CDR2 sequences are LGHDT and YNNKEL (reference sequence).